This T cell receptor (beta chain) was identified during a study of beta chain features in type 1 diabetes. As every portion of the isolated RNA was reverse transcribed, the sequencing read expressed TCRB transcripts. Naive, central memory and regulatory T cell samples averaged about 3.6 million immunoSEQ reads each. This table comes from immunoSEQ multiplex PCR, and its TCRdb copy is limited to in-frame clones, with some not included. The sample consists of fewer than 300,000 clones, 20% of them appearing once. The CDR3 sequence is 19 residues long. Germline CDR1 and CDR2: LNHDA and SQIVND (reference sequence). V was pared by 4 bases and J by 2 bases, with 10 bases of the junction left unmatched. General observations from the study: TCRB CDR3s from Type 1 diabetes patients were moderately but significantly shorter in all four CD4+ subsets. Relative to healthy donors, patients appeared to have naive, central memory and Treg TCRB repertoires that were more similar.

Remarks on this clone: Its antigen is currently unknown.

Sequences were obtained from naive CD4+ T cells from blood. This chain uses TRBV19 with TRBJ2-2; 13 nucleotides line up with TRBD2. The clonotype was recovered from a woman aged 40 to 50 with type 1 diabetes. The CDR3: CASSTRTSGRVGNTGELFF. Written as DNA, the CDR3 is TGTGCCAGTAGTACTCGGACTAGCGGGAGAGTAGGAAACACCGGGGAGCTGTTTTTT. Full variable domain (outside the CDR3, taken from reference TRBV19 and TRBJ2-2): DGGITQSPKYLFRKEGQNVTLSCEQNLNHDAMYWYRQDPGQGLRLIYYSQIVNDFQKGDIAEGYSVSREKKESFPLTVTSAQKNPTAFYLCASSTRTSGRVGNTGELFFGEGSRLTVL.